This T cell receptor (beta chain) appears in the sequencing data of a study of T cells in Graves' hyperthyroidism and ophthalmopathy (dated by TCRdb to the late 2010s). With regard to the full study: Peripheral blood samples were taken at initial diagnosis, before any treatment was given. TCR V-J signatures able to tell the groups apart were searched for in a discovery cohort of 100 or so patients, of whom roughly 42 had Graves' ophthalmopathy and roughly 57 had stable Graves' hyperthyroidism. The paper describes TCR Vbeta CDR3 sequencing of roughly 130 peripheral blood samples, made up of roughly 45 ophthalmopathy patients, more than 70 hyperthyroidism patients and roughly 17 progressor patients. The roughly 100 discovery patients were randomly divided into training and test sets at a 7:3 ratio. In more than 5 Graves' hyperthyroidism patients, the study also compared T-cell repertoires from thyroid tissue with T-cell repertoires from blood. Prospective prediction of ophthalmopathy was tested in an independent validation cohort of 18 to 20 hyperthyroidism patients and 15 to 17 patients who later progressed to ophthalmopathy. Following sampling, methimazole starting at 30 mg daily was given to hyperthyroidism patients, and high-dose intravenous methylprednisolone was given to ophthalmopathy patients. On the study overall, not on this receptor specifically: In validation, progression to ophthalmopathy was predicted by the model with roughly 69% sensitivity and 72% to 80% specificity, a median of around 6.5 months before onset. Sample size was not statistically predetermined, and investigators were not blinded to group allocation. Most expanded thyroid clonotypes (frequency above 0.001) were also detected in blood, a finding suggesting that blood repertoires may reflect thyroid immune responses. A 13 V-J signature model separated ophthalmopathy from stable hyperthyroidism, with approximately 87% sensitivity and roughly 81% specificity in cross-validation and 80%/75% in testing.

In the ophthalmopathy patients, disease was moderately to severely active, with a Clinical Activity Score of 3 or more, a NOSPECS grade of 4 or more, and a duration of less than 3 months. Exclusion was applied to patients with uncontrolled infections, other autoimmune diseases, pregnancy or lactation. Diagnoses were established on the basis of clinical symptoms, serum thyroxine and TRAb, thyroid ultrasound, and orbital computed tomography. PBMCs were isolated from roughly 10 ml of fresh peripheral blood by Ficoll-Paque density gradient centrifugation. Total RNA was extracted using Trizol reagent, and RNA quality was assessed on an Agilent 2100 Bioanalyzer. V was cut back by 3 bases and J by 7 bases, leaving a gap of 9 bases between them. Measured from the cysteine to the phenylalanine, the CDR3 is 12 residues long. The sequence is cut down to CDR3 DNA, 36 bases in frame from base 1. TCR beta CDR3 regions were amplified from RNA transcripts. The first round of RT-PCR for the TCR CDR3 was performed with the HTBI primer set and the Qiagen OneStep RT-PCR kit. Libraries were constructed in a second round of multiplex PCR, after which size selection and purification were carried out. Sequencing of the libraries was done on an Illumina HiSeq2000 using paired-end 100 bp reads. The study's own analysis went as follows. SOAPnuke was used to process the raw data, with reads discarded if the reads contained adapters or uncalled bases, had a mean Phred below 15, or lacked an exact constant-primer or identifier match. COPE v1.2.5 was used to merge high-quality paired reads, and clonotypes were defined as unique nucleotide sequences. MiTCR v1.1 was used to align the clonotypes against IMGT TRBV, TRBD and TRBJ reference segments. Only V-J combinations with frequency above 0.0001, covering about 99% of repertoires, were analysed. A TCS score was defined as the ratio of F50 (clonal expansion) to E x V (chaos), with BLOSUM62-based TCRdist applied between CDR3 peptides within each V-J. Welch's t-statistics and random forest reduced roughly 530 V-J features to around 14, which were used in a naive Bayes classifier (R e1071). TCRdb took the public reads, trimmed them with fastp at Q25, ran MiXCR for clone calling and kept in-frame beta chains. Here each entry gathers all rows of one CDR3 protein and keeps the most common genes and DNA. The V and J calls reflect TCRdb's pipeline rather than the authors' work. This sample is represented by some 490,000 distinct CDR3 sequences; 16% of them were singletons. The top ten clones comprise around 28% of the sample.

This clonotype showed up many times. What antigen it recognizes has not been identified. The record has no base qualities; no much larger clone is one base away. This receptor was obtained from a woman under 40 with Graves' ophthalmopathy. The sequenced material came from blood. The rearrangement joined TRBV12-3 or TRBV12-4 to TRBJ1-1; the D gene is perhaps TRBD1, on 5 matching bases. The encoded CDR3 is CASSLGPLEAFF. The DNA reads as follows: TGTGCCAGCAGTTTGGGGCCACTTGAAGCTTTCTTT.